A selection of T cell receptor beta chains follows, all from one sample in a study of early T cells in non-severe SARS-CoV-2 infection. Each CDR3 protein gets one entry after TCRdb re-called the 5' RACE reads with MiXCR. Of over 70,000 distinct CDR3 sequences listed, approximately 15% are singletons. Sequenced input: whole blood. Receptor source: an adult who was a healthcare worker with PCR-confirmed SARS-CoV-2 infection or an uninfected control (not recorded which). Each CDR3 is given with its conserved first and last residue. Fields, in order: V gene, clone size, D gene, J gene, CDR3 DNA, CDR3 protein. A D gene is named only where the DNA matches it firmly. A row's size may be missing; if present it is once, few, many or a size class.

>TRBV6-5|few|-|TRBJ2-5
TGTGCCAGCAGTTCCGGGTCTAGTACCGGGACCCAGTACTTC
CASSSGSSTGTQYF
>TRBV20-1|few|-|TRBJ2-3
TGCAGTGCTAGCGGGAGTGTCGCAGATACGCAGTATTTT
CSASGSVADTQYF
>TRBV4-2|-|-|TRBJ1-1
TGTGCCAGCAGCCAAGACAAATTCGGGCTCGAAGCTTTCTTT
CASSQDKFGLEAFF
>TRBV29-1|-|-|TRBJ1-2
TGCAGCATTTTACGGACAGATTATGGCTACACCTTC
CSILRTDYGYTF
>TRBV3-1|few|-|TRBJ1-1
TGTGCCAGCAGCCAAGTTAGGGGGAACACTGAAGCTTTCTTT
CASSQVRGNTEAFF
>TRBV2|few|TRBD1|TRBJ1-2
TGTGCCAGCAGACTCACCGGGACAGGGGGCGGTGGCTACACCTTC
CASRLTGTGGGGYTF
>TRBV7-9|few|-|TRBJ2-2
TGTGCCAGCAGAGGAGTGACAGCGAACACCGGGGAGCTGTTTTTT
CASRGVTANTGELFF
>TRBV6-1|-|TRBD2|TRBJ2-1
TGTGCCAGCAGTAAGCCCCCTAGCGGGAACAATGAGCAGTTCTTC
CASSKPPSGNNEQFF
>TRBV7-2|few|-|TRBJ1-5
TGTGCCAGCAGGCCGCTGGGTAGCAATCAGCCCCAGCATTTT
CASRPLGSNQPQHF
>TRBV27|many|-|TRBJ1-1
TGTGCCAGCAGTTTATCTGTCAACACTGAAGCTTTCTTT
CASSLSVNTEAFF
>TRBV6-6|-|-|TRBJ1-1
TGTGCCAGCAGTTCGGGGGGGACTGAAGCTTTCTTT
CASSSGGTEAFF
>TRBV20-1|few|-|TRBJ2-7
TGCAGTGCTAGACGCTTCGGTACAGCCTACGAGCAGTACTTC
CSARRFGTAYEQYF
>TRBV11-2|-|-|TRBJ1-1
TGTGCCAGCAGCCAGTGGGGGGGCAACACTGAAGCTTTCTTT
CASSQWGGNTEAFF
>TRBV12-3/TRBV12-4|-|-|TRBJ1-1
TGTGCCAGCAGGAGGAGGACTGAAGCTTTCTTT
CASRRRTEAFF
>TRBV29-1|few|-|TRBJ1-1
TGCAGCGTGGCAGTGGGGCTGGTCACTGAAGCTTTCTTT
CSVAVGLVTEAFF
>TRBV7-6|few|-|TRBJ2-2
TGTGCCAGCAGCTTAGCGCTGAACACCGGGGAGCTGTTTTTT
CASSLALNTGELFF
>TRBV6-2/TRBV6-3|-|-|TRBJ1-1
TGTGCCAGCAGTTATATAGGCCGTGAAGCTTTCTTT
CASSYIGREAFF
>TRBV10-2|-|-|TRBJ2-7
TGCGCCACAGGAGGGAACAACGAGCAGTACTTC
CATGGNNEQYF
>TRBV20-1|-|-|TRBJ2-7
TGCAGTGCTAGAGATGACAGGAGCTCCTACGAGCAGTACTTC
CSARDDRSSYEQYF
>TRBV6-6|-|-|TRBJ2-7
TGTGCCAGCAGTTACGCGTCCTACGAGCAGTACTTC
CASSYASYEQYF
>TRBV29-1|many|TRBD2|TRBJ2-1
TGCAGCGTCCTTAGCGGGTCCTACAATGAGCAGTTCTTC
CSVLSGSYNEQFF
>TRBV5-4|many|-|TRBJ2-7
TGTGCCAGCAGCCCGGACAGCGACTACGAGCAGTACTTC
CASSPDSDYEQYF
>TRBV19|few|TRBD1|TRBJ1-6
TGTGCCAGCGGACAGGGTGGTAATTCACCCCTCCACTTT
CASGQGGNSPLHF
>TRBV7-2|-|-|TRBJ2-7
TGTGCCAGCAGCTCCTCGGGACGGGGGTACGAGCAGTACTTC
CASSSSGRGYEQYF
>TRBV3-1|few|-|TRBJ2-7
TGTGCCAGCAGCCAAGAGATCTACGAGCAGTACTTC
CASSQEIYEQYF
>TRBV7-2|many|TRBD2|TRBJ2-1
TGTGCCAGCAGCCCCAGACTAGCGGGGTCTCAGCAGTTCTTC
CASSPRLAGSQQFF
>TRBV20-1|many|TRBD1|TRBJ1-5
TGCAGTGCAGAAACAGGGGTCTATAGCAATCAGCCCCAGCATTTT
CSAETGVYSNQPQHF
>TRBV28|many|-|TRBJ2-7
TGTGCCAGCAGTTCGAGTCTAGCCCCCGGGGAGCAGTACTTC
CASSSSLAPGEQYF
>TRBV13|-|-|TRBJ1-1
TGTGCCAGCAGCGACGTCCCGGCGCCAGGAGCTTTCTTT
CASSDVPAPGAFF
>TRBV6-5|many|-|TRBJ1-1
TGTGCCAGCAGTGATGGACAGGAAGCTTTCTTT
CASSDGQEAFF
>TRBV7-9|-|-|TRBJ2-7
TGTGCCAGCAGCAATTTGCCCTTATACGAGCAGTACTTC
CASSNLPLYEQYF
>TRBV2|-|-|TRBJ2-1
TGTGCCAGCAGCCCCGAAGGTTCCTACAATGAGCAGTTCTTC
CASSPEGSYNEQFF
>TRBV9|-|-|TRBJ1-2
TGTGCCAGCAGCGTACGTACTCAAAGGGGTGGCTACACCTTC
CASSVRTQRGGYTF
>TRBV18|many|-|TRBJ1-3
TGTGCCAGCTCACCACCGGATTCCGGGTATGAGACCATATATTTT
CASSPPDSGYETIYF
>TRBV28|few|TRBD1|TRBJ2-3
TGTGCCACCGGACAGGACCTTCAGACTACGCAGTATTTT
CATGQDLQTTQYF
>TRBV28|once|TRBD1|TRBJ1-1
TGTGCCAGCACCGGACAGGGGAACACTGAAGCTTTCTTT
CASTGQGNTEAFF
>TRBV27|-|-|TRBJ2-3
TGTGCCAGCAGTAAGGCCCCCCCAGATACGCAGTATTTT
CASSKAPPDTQYF
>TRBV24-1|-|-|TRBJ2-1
TGTGCCACCAGTGATTTTGTAGGGGGCTCCTACAATGAGCAGTTCTTC
CATSDFVGGSYNEQFF
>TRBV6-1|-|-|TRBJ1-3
TGTGCCAGCAGTGGGAGAGACCCCAGAGCATTCTCTGAAAACACCATATATTTT
CASSGRDPRAFSENTIYF
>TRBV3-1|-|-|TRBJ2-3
TGTGCCAGCAGCCCGACAGCAGATACGCAGTATTTT
CASSPTADTQYF
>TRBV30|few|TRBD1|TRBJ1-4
TGTGCCTGGAGTGGACAGGGGCGTTACGAAAAACTGTTTTTT
CAWSGQGRYEKLFF
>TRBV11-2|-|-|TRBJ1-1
TGTGCCAGCAGCTTATTCCAGGGGAACACTGAAGCTTTCTTT
CASSLFQGNTEAFF
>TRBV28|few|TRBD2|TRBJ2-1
TGTGCCAGCAGGGGGACCGGGAGGTATAGCAATGAGCAGTTCTTC
CASRGTGRYSNEQFF
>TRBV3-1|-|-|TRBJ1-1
TGTGCCAGCAGCCCCGGGACACTGAGACGCACTGAAGCTTTCTTT
CASSPGTLRRTEAFF
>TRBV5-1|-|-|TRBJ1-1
TGCGCCAGCAGCTTGGCCGGGGATGAAGCTTTCTTT
CASSLAGDEAFF
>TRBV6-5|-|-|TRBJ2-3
TGTGCCAGCAGCCCTCTAGCGGGACAGGCAGATACGCAGTATTTT
CASSPLAGQADTQYF
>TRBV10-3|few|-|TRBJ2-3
TGTGCCATCAGACGGGATGAATTGGATACGCAGTATTTT
CAIRRDELDTQYF
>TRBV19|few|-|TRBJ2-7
TGTGCCAGTAGTATGGGAGCGGATCTACGAGGGCAGTACTTC
CASSMGADLRGQYF
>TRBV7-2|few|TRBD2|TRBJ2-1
TGTGCCAGCAGCCCCCCCAGAACTAGCGGGGCCTACAATGAGCAGTTCTTC
CASSPPRTSGAYNEQFF
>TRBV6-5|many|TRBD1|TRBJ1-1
TGTGCCAGCAGTTACGACAGGGAGGACACTGAAGCTTTCTTT
CASSYDREDTEAFF
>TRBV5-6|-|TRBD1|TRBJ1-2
TGTGCCAGCCGGACAGGGGCTAACTATGGCTACACCTTC
CASRTGANYGYTF
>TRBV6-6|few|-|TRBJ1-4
TGTGCCAGCAGTTACTCGACGGTGGGAAAGGCAACTAATGAAAAACTGTTTTTT
CASSYSTVGKATNEKLFF
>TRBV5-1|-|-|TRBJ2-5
TGCGCCAGCAGCTTGGGAGGTAAAGAGACCCAGTACTTC
CASSLGGKETQYF
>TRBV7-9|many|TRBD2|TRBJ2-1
TGTGCCAGCAGATCCGCCGGGACTAGGGAGTGGGGTGAGCAGTTCTTC
CASRSAGTREWGEQFF
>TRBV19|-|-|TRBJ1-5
TGTGCCAGTAGTATAGGGGGCAATCAGCCCCAGCATTTT
CASSIGGNQPQHF
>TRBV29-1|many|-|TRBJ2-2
TGCAGCCTCCGGAGCCCCGCGAACACCGGGGAGCTGTTTTTT
CSLRSPANTGELFF
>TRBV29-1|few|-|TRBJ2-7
TGCAGCGTGCGATCTCCAGGGGTTCGCGAGCAGTACTTC
CSVRSPGVREQYF
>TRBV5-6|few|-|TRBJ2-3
TGTGCCAGCGCCGCGGGCTCAACGGTTCAGTATTTT
CASAAGSTVQYF
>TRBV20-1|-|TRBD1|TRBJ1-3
TGCAGTGCTAGTCGCCCAGGGGGCCCTGGAAACACCATATATTTT
CSASRPGGPGNTIYF
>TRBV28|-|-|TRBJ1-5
TGTGCCAGTTCGGGGGGGGACTTCAATCAGCCCCAGCATTTT
CASSGGDFNQPQHF